This T cell receptor beta chain stems from a study of blood T cell repertoires in COVID-19. Study-wide background: Some COVID-19 samples were acute and others convalescent; all came from the United States, Italy and Spain. The analysed material was cDNA or gDNA that came from T cells, B-cell-depleted T cells, or PBMCs.

Per the original methods: Scientists estimated how many nucleated cells there were by amplifying reference gene primers. The protocol was immunoSEQ multiplex PCR, while the TCRdb copy is restricted to in-frame clones and leaves out a portion. From that table come the V and J calls and clone size; the DNA was used to work out D and trimming. The profile shows about 140,000 clones, roughly nine tenths of them singletons. This sequence was found in a woman in her sixties or seventies with active COVID-19. The sample comprised peripheral blood.

The CDR3 bases are TGTGCCAGCAGTCCGGGACTAGCGGGAGGGCCGGTCGGGCAGACCCAGTACTTC. This gives the protein CASSPGLAGGPVGQTQYF. The chain is built from TRBV28 and TRBJ2-5, with 16 positions matching TRBD2. This CDR3 is 18 amino acids long. Unmatched junction bases numbered 12, after V lost 5 bases and J lost 6 bases. Germline CDR1 MDHEN, CDR2 SYDVKM. Full variable domain (missing parts from reference TRBV28 and TRBJ2-5): DVKVTQSSRYLVKRTGEKVFLECVQDMDHENMFWYRQDPGLGLRLIYFSYDVKMKEKGDIPEGYSVSREKKERFSLILESASTNQTSMYLCASSPGLAGGPVGQTQYFGPGTRLLVL.